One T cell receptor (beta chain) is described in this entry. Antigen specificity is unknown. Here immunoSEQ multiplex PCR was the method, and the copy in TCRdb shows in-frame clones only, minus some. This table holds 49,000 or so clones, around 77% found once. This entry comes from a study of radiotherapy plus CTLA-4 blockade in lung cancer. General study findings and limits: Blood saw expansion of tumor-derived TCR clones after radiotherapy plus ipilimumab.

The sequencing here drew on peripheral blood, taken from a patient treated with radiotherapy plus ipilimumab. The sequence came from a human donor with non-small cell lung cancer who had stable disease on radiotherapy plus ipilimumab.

Here the CDR3 reads CASSPQEGNTEAFF. In DNA form, the CDR3 reads TGTGCCAGCAGTCCTCAAGAGGGGAACACTGAAGCTTTCTTT. The rearrangement uses TRBV27 and TRBJ1-1; D uncertain. This CDR3 is 14 amino acids long. The germline V and J ends were trimmed by 5 bases and 1 base, with 11 bases remaining between them. The germline CDR1 and CDR2 sequences are MNHEY and SMNVEV (reference sequence).